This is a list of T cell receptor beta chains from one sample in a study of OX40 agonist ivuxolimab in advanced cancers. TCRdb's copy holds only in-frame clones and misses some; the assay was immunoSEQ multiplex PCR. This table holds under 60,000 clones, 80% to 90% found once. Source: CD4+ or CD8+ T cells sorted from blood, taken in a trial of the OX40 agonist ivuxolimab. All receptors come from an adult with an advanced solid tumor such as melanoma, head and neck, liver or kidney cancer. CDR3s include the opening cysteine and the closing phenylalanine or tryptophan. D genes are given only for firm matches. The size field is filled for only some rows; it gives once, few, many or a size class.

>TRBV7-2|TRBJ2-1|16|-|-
TGTGCCAGCAGCTTAGAATACTGGGGACCAACAAATGAGCAGTTCTTC
CASSLEYWGPTNEQFF
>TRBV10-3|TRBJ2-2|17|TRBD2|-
TGTGCCATCTCCGGGGGACTAGCGGGAACGAACACCGGGGAGCTGTTTTTT
CAISGGLAGTNTGELFF
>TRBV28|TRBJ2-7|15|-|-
TGTGCCAGCAGCCGGACGGACGGAAACCTTTACGAGCAGTACTTC
CASSRTDGNLYEQYF
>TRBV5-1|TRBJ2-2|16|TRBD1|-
TGCGCCAGCAGCTTGGCCCAGGGGGCGATTACCGGGGAGCTGTTTTTT
CASSLAQGAITGELFF
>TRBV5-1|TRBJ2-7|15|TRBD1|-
TGCGCCAGCAGCCCAGCCACAGGGGGTCCCTACGAGCAGTACTTC
CASSPATGGPYEQYF
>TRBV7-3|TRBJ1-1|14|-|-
TGTGCCAGCAGGCGGGGGACGGCGAACACTGAAGCTTTCTTT
CASRRGTANTEAFF
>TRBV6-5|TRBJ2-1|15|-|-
TGTGCCAGCAGTCTTTCTCGAGGGACGTACAATGAGCAGTTCTTC
CASSLSRGTYNEQFF
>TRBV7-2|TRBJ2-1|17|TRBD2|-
TGTGCCAGCAGTAGAACTAGCGGTACAGGCTCCTACAATGAGCAGTTCTTC
CASSRTSGTGSYNEQFF
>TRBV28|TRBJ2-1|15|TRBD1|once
TGTGCCAGCAGTTGGACAGGGTCCACCGCTGATGAGCAGTTCTTC
CASSWTGSTADEQFF
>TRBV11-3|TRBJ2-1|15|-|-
TGTGCCAGCAGCTTGGGACGTAGCTCCTACAATGAGCAGTTCTTC
CASSLGRSSYNEQFF
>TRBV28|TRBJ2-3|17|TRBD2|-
TGTGCCAGCAGAACTTTTCTAGCGGGAGAGGGCACAGATACGCAGTATTTT
CASRTFLAGEGTDTQYF
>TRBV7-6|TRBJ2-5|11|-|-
TGTGCCAGCACCCCTAAGGAGACCCAGTACTTC
CASTPKETQYF
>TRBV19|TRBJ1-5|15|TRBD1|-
TGTGCCAGTAGTTCCGGACAGGTTAGCAATCAGCCCCAGCATTTT
CASSSGQVSNQPQHF
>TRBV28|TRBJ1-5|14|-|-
TGTGCCAGCAGTTTTTGGGGTTCCAATCAGCCCCAGCATTTT
CASSFWGSNQPQHF
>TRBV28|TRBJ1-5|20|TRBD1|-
TGTGCCAGCAGAGAGGGATCCGGGACAGGGATTCTTTATAGCAATCAGCCCCAGCATTTT
CASREGSGTGILYSNQPQHF
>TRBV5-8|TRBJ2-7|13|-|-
TGTGCCAGCAGCTTGGTGGACAGTTACGAGCAGTACTTC
CASSLVDSYEQYF
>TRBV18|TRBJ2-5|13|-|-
TGTGCCAGCTCACCAGGATTGGGGGAGACCCAGTACTTC
CASSPGLGETQYF